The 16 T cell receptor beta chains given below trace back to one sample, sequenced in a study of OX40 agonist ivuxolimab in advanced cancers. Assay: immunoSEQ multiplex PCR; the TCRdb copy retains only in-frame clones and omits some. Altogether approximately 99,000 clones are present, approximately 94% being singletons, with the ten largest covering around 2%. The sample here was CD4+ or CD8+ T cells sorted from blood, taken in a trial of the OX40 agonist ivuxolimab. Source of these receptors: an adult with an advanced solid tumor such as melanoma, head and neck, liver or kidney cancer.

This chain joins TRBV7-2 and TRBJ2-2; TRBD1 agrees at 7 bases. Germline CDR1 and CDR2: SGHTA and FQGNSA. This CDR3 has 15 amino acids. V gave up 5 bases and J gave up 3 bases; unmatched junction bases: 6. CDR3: CASSMGQTYTGELFF. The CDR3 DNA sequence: TGTGCCAGCAGCATGGGACAGACATACACCGGGGAGCTGTTTTTT.

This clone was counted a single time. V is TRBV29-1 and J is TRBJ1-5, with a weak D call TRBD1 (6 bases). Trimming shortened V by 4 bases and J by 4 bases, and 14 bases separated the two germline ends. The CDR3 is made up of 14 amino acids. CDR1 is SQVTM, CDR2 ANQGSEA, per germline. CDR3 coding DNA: TGCAGCGTTGGGGAAGGGGGGGTGAATCAGCCCCAGCATTTT. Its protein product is CSVGEGGVNQPQHF.

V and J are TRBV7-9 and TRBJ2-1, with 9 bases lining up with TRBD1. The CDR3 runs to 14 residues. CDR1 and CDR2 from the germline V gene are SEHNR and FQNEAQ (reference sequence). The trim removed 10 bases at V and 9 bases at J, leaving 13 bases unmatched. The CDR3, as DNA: TGTGCCAACGAAAGTCCGGGACAGGGTCTTGAGCAGTTCTTC. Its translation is CANESPGQGLEQFF.

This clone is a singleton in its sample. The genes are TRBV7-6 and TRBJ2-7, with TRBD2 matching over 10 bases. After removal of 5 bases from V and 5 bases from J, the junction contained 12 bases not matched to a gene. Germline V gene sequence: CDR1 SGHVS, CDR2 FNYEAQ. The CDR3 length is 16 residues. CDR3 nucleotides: TGTGCCAGCAGCCCACAGCCCCCTAGCGGGAGAAACGAGCAGTACTTC. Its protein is CASSPQPPSGRNEQYF. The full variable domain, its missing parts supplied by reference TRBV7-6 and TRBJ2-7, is GAGVSQSPRYKVTKRGQDVALRCDPISGHVSLYWYRQALGQGPEFLTYFNYEAQQDKSGLPNDRFSAERPEGSISTLTIQRTEQRDSAMYRCASSPQPPSGRNEQYFGPGTRLTVT.

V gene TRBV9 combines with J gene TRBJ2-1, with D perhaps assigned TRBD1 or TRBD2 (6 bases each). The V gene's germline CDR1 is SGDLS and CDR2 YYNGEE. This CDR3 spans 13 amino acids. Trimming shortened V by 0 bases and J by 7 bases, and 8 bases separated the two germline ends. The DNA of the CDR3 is TGTGCCAGCAGCGTAGGAGGGGGGAATGAGCAGTTCTTC. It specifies CASSVGGGNEQFF.

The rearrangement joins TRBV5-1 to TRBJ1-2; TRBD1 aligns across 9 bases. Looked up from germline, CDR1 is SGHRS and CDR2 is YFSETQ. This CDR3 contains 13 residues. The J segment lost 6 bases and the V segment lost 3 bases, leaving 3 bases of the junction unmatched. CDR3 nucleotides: TGCGCCAGCAGCTGGGGGACAGGGAATGGCTACACCTTC. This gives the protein CASSWGTGNGYTF. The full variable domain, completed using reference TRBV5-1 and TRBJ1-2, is KAGVTQTPRYLIKTRGQQVTLSCSPISGHRSVSWYQQTPGQGLQFLFEYFSETQRNKGNFPGRFSGRQFSNSRSEMNVSTLELGDSALYLCASSWGTGNGYTFGSGTRLTVV.

CDR3 sequence: CASSLEGEDTEAFF. The CDR3 nucleotides are TGTGCCAGCAGCTTGGAGGGAGAGGACACTGAAGCTTTCTTT. The rearrangement joins TRBV7-6 to TRBJ1-1; D gene unclear. V lost 3 bases and J lost 3, with 11 bases in between. CDR1 SGHVS and CDR2 FNYEAQ come from the germline V gene. The CDR3 has 14 amino acids.

CDR3 in amino acids: CSAQGGHEQYF. DNA of the CDR3: TGCAGCGCGCAAGGGGGGCACGAGCAGTACTTC. V and J are TRBV29-1 and TRBJ2-7; either TRBD1 or TRBD2 may supply D (6 bases each). Germline V gene lookup returns CDR1 SQVTM and CDR2 ANQGSEA. This CDR3 is built from 11 residues. The germline V and J ends were trimmed by 7 bases and 5 bases, with 12 bases remaining between them.

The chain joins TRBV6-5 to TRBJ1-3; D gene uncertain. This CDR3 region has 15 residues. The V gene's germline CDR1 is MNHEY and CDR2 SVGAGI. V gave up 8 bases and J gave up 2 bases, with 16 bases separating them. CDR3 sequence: CASGTGSFPGNTIYF. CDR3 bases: TGTGCCAGCGGCACCGGATCCTTCCCTGGAAACACCATATATTTT.

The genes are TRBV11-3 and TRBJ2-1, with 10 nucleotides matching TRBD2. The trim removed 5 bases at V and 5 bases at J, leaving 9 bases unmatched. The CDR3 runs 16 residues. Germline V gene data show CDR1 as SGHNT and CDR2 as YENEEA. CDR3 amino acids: CASSPDPTSGDNEQFF. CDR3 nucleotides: TGTGCCAGCAGCCCGGACCCCACTAGCGGGGACAATGAGCAGTTCTTC.

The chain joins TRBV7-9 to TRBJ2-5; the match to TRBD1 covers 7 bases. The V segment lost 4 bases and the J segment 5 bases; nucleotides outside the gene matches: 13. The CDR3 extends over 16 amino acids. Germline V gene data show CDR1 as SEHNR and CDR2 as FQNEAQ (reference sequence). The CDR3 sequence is CASSSTGTEERETQYF. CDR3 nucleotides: TGTGCCAGCAGCTCCACCGGGACAGAGGAGAGGGAGACCCAGTACTTC.

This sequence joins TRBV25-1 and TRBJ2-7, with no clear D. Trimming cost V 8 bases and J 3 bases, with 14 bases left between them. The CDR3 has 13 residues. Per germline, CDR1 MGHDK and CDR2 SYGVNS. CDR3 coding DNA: TGTGCCAGCGCACGAGGAGACTTCTACGAGCAGTACTTC. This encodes CASARGDFYEQYF.

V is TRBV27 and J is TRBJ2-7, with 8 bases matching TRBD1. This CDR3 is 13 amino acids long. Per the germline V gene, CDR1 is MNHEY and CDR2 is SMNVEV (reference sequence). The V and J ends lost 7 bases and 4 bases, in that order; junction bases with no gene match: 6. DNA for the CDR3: TGTGCCAGCAATGGACAGGGTGGTTACGAGCAGTACTTC. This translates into CASNGQGGYEQYF.

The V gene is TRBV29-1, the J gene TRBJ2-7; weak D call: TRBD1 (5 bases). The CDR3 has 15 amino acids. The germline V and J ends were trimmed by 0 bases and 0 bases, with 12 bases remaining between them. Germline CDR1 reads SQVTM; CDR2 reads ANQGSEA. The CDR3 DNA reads TGCAGCGTTGAAGATCAGCAGGGAAACTCCTACGAGCAGTACTTC. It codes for CSVEDQQGNSYEQYF.

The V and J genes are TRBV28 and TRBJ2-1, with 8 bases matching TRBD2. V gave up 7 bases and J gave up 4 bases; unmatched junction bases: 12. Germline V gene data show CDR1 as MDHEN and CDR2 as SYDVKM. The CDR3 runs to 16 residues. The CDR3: CASTLFLAGHYNEQFF. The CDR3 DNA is TGTGCCAGCACCCTTTTTCTAGCGGGCCATTACAATGAGCAGTTCTTC.

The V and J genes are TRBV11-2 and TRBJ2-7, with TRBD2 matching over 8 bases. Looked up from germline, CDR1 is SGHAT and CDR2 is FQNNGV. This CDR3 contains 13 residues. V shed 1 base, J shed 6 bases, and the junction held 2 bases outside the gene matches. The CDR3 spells CASSLAAGAEQYF. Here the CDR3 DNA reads TGTGCCAGCAGCTTAGCAGCGGGAGCCGAGCAGTACTTC.